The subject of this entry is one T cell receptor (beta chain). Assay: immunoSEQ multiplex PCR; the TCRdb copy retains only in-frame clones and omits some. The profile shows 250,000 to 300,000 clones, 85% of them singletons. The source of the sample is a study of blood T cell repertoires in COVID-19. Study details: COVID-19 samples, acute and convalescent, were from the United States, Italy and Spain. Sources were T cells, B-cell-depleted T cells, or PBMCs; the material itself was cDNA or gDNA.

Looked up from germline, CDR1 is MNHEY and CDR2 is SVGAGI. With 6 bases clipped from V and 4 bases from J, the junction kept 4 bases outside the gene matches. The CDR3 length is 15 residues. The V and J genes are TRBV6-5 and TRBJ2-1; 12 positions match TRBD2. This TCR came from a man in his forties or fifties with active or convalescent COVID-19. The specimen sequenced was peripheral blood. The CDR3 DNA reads TGTGCCAGCAGGGAGACTAGCGGGGGATACAATGAGCAGTTCTTC. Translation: CASRETSGGYNEQFF.